This T cell receptor (beta chain) stems from a study of blood T cell repertoires in COVID-19. On the study more broadly: Sources were T cells, B-cell-depleted T cells, or PBMCs; the material itself was cDNA or gDNA.

The CDR3 contains 14 residues. V was pared by 2 bases and J by 3 bases, with 8 bases between. Germline V gene sequence: CDR1 SGDLS, CDR2 YYNGEE. Profiled with immunoSEQ multiplex PCR; TCRdb holds only in-frame clones, not every one. Among more than 150,000 clones, roughly 78% were seen once, and the ten largest hold around 2.8%. The gene calls are TRBV9 and TRBJ1-4; D call uncertain. The source material was peripheral blood. The TCR sequence derives from an elderly woman with active or convalescent COVID-19. The DNA of the CDR3 is TGTGCCAGCAGCGTGGAGTTTTCTAATGAAAAACTGTTTTTT. Amino acids: CASSVEFSNEKLFF.